These T cell receptor beta chains were read from a single sample in a study of CD8+ T cells in alopecia areata. TCRdb's table, derived via immunoSEQ multiplex PCR, lists solely in-frame clones and lacks some. The table includes about 280,000 clones, 58% detected once. The sequences come from CD4+ T cells sorted from blood, collected at week 24, from a patient treated with tofacitinib. These receptors all stem from a human donor with alopecia areata. Each CDR3 is given with its conserved first and last residue. A D gene is named only where the DNA matches it firmly. Only part of the rows carry a size: once, few, many, or a class if the clone is expanded.

.	TRBV28	few	TRBJ2-3	TGTGCCAGCAGTTTACCCAGTAGCACAGATACGCAGTATTTT	CASSLPSSTDTQYF
.	TRBV6-5	.	TRBJ2-7	TGTGCTGCGGGACTCGGGGACTCCTACGAGCAGTACTTC	CAAGLGDSYEQYF
.	TRBV6-5	many	TRBJ1-2	TGTGCCAGCAGTCGATTACAGGCTGATGGCTACACCTTC	CASSRLQADGYTF
TRBD1	TRBV29-1	few	TRBJ2-3	TGCAGCGTTGAAGGGGGACAGGGGGTGGATACGCAGTATTTT	CSVEGGQGVDTQYF
.	TRBV9	.	TRBJ2-2	TGTGCCAGCAGCGTAACCCACACCGGGGAGCTGTTTTTT	CASSVTHTGELFF
.	TRBV30	.	TRBJ2-7	TGTGCCTGGAGTCCCCCCCCATGGGGTAACGAGCAGTACTTC	CAWSPPPWGNEQYF
TRBD1	TRBV30	.	TRBJ1-6	TGTGCCTGGAGGGGGACCATTGGACAGGGGAATTCACCCCTCCACTTT	CAWRGTIGQGNSPLHF
TRBD2	TRBV4-1	few	TRBJ2-5	TGCGCCAGCAGCCAAACCGGGACTAGCTTCGAGACCCAGTACTTC	CASSQTGTSFETQYF
TRBD1	TRBV28	.	TRBJ2-5	TGTGCCAGCAGTTTACCCAGGGGGCCAGAGACCCAGTACTTC	CASSLPRGPETQYF
TRBD1	TRBV30	.	TRBJ1-2	TGTGCCGACCGGGACAGGGTTAACTATGGCTACACCTTC	CADRDRVNYGYTF
.	TRBV30	.	TRBJ1-2	TGTGCCTGGAGAAAACCCGGGCAGGGAACCCAATTTAACTATGGCTACACCTTC	CAWRKPGQGTQFNYGYTF
TRBD1	TRBV29-1	few	TRBJ1-2	TGCAGCGTACGACCATCGGACAGGGACTATGGCTACACCTTC	CSVRPSDRDYGYTF
.	TRBV10-3	.	TRBJ1-1	TGTGCCATCGGGGACACTGAAGCTTTCTTT	CAIGDTEAFF
TRBD1	TRBV9	.	TRBJ1-1	TGTGCCAGCAGCGAGGACAGGGAATATACTGAAGCTTTCTTT	CASSEDREYTEAFF
.	TRBV9	once	TRBJ1-6	TGTGCCAGCAGCGTAGCTTCCAGGGTACTCGATTCACCCCTCCACTTT	CASSVASRVLDSPLHF
.	TRBV5-6	.	TRBJ2-3	TGTGCCAGCAGCCCGCAGGGCCTTAGCACAGATACGCAGTATTTT	CASSPQGLSTDTQYF
TRBD1	TRBV10-3	few	TRBJ2-6	TGTGCCATCAGTGCCAGGGGGCTCGGGGCCAACGTCCTGACTTTC	CAISARGLGANVLTF
.	TRBV27	.	TRBJ2-7	TGTGCCAGCAGTCCGTCCCCCAGGGCAGTCCCTCCCTACGAGCAGTACTTC	CASSPSPRAVPPYEQYF
.	TRBV6-1	.	TRBJ2-2	TGTGCCAGCAGCTCCGGGGCCAGCACCGGGGAGCTGTTTTTT	CASSSGASTGELFF
.	TRBV30	.	TRBJ1-6	TGTGCCTGGAGTGATGGGGAAAGGGCTTCACCCCTCCACTTT	CAWSDGERASPLHF
TRBD2	TRBV2	.	TRBJ2-1	TGTGCCAGCGGTCTCGGACTAGCGGGGCTGTATGAGCAGTTCTTC	CASGLGLAGLYEQFF
.	TRBV7-6	.	TRBJ2-1	TGTGCCAGCAGCTCCGGGTGGCGGGAGCAGTTCTTC	CASSSGWREQFF
.	TRBV7-9	few	TRBJ2-4	TGTGCCAGCAGCTTAGTTCGCGGGAAAAACATTCAGTACTTC	CASSLVRGKNIQYF
TRBD2	TRBV14	.	TRBJ2-1	TGTGCCAGCAGCCAGAGGACTAGCGGGTTAGGTGAGCAGTTCTTC	CASSQRTSGLGEQFF
.	TRBV30	.	TRBJ1-2	TGTGCCTGGAGTGTCTCCGCCAGAAGCTATGGCTACACCTTC	CAWSVSARSYGYTF
.	TRBV29-1	.	TRBJ1-2	TGCAGCGTCTGGACGGATAACTATGGCTACACCTTC	CSVWTDNYGYTF
.	TRBV7-9	once	TRBJ2-7	TGTGCCAGCAGCTTACATCCCTCGGAGCAGTACTTC	CASSLHPSEQYF
TRBD1	TRBV5-1	few	TRBJ1-1	TGCGCCAGCAGCTTACAGGGGGCTCAGAACACTGAAGCTTTCTTT	CASSLQGAQNTEAFF
.	TRBV29-1	.	TRBJ1-2	TGCAGCGTTGGGAACAGCTACACCTTC	CSVGNSYTF
.	TRBV5-4	.	TRBJ1-6	TGTGCCAGCAGCTTGGACGGGGGCGGTAATTCACCCCTCCACTTT	CASSLDGGGNSPLHF
.	TRBV6-6	.	TRBJ1-2	TGTGCCAGCAGTTACTTGGACAGTAGTGATGGCTACACCTTC	CASSYLDSSDGYTF
.	TRBV29-1	.	TRBJ2-7	TGCAGCGTTGAAAGGCACCTTCTGGGCGAGCAGTACTTC	CSVERHLLGEQYF
TRBD1	TRBV29-1	.	TRBJ1-1	TGCAGCGCCGAGCCGGGACAGTTGAACACTGAAGCTTTCTTT	CSAEPGQLNTEAFF
.	TRBV19	few	TRBJ1-1	TGTGCCAGTATTCCCTCCTGGGCTTTTGAAGCTTTCTTT	CASIPSWAFEAFF
TRBD1	TRBV6-5	.	TRBJ1-2	TGTGCCAGCAGTTACCGTAGACAGGGCTATGGCTACACCTTC	CASSYRRQGYGYTF
.	TRBV20-1	few	TRBJ2-3	TGCAGTGCTGCACACTTTGATACGCAGTATTTT	CSAAHFDTQYF
TRBD1	TRBV28	.	TRBJ2-1	TGTGCCAGCCGGGACAGGGGAAAATTAGGGCAGTTCTTC	CASRDRGKLGQFF
.	TRBV5-1	.	TRBJ2-3	TGCGCCAGCAGCTTCCATCTCACAGATACGCAGTATTTT	CASSFHLTDTQYF
.	TRBV7-2	.	TRBJ2-5	TGTGCCAGCAGCTTAGATCGCGGGGGCAGGGAGACCCAGTACTTC	CASSLDRGGRETQYF
.	TRBV30	.	TRBJ1-1	TGTGCCTGGAGTCGAAAACAGGGATGGCCTGAAGCTTTCTTT	CAWSRKQGWPEAFF
.	TRBV2	.	TRBJ1-1	TGTGCCAGCAGTGAACGGCCGGCCTTTGAAGCTTTCTTT	CASSERPAFEAFF
.	TRBV29-1	.	TRBJ1-1	TGCAGCGTGTTAGGACAGAGTACCCGTGAAGCTTTCTTT	CSVLGQSTREAFF
.	TRBV7-2	many	TRBJ2-2	TGTGCCAGCACCCTCCGGCCTGGTCGGGGCCGGAACACCGGGGAGCTGTTTTTT	CASTLRPGRGRNTGELFF
.	TRBV29-1	.	TRBJ2-7	TGCAGCGTACTCGGCCTCTACGAGCAGTACTTC	CSVLGLYEQYF
TRBD2	TRBV7-9	.	TRBJ2-7	TGTGCCAGCAGCTTGGGCGGGGGCTCCTACGAGCAGTACTTC	CASSLGGGSYEQYF
.	TRBV9	.	TRBJ2-5	TGTGCCAGCAGCGTAGAAGGGGGGAGCCAAGAGACCCAGTACTTC	CASSVEGGSQETQYF
.	TRBV4-2	.	TRBJ2-3	TGTGCCAGCAGCCAGACCCCTTTGAGGCTAGCAGATACGCAGTATTTT	CASSQTPLRLADTQYF
TRBD1	TRBV7-2	.	TRBJ2-2	TGTGCCAGCAGCTTCCCTACAGGGGGAAGGAACACCGGGGAGCTGTTTTTT	CASSFPTGGRNTGELFF
.	TRBV7-9	.	TRBJ1-2	TGTGCCAGCAGCTTAGATCCGGGAGGGATCACCTTC	CASSLDPGGITF
TRBD1	TRBV2	.	TRBJ2-3	TGTGCCAGCAGTGATTTAGGACAGGGAACGGGAGATACGCAGTATTTT	CASSDLGQGTGDTQYF
.	TRBV30	.	TRBJ1-2	TGTGCCTGGAGTGTAGGGCAGGGCAACTATGGCTACACCTTC	CAWSVGQGNYGYTF
.	TRBV7-2	once	TRBJ2-5	TGTGCCAGCAGCCTAGCCGGGACCCAAGAGACCCAGTACTTC	CASSLAGTQETQYF
.	TRBV20-1	few	TRBJ2-7	TGCAGTGGGACGGATTCCTACGAGCAGTACTTC	CSGTDSYEQYF
.	TRBV6-4	.	TRBJ2-4	TGTGCCAGCAGTGACCCACCCCCTTGGGACGGAGGTTTAGCCAAAAACATTCAGTACTTC	CASSDPPPWDGGLAKNIQYF
.	TRBV6-6	.	TRBJ1-2	TGTGCCAGCAGTTACTCACAGGGTGGCTACACCTTC	CASSYSQGGYTF
.	TRBV6-5	.	TRBJ2-5	TGTGCCGGCACGGCAGGGTGGAACCAAGAGACCCAGTACTTC	CAGTAGWNQETQYF
.	TRBV30	.	TRBJ1-1	TGTGCCTTCACGGGGGACACTGAAGCTTTCTTT	CAFTGDTEAFF
.	TRBV27	.	TRBJ2-7	TGTGCCAGCGCCCGCAGGCCCTACGAGCAGTACTTC	CASARRPYEQYF
.	TRBV30	.	TRBJ2-3	TGTGCCTGTAGCGGTAGCACAGATACGCAGTATTTT	CACSGSTDTQYF